Listed below are T cell receptor beta chains from one sample, sequenced in a study of blood T cell repertoires in COVID-19. Profiling relied on immunoSEQ multiplex PCR, and the TCRdb table lists in-frame clones only, not all of them. Here the sample spans hundreds of thousands of clones, over 75% being singletons. The source material was peripheral blood. The receptors originated from a woman aged 60-75 years with acute or convalescent COVID-19. Each CDR3 is given with its conserved first and last residue. The D gene is left open where the match is weak. A clone size is listed for some rows: how often the clone was seen (once, few, many), or a class if it is expanded.

d_call	clone_size	v_call	j_call	cdr3_aa	cdr3_nt
TRBD1	-	TRBV18	TRBJ2-7	CASSPLRTGGYEQYF	TGTGCCAGCTCACCACTCCGGACAGGGGGCTACGAGCAGTACTTC
-	-	TRBV12-3/TRBV12-4	TRBJ2-7	CASREPPYEQYF	TGTGCCAGCAGGGAGCCGCCGTACGAGCAGTACTTC
TRBD1	-	TRBV29-1	TRBJ2-7	CSVGEDRANEQYF	TGCAGCGTTGGGGAGGACAGGGCCAACGAGCAGTACTTC
TRBD2	-	TRBV11-3	TRBJ2-1	CASSFAGGRYNEQFF	TGTGCCAGCAGCTTCGCGGGGGGCCGCTACAATGAGCAGTTCTTC
TRBD1	-	TRBV7-3	TRBJ2-1	CASSPVTGSSYNEQFF	TGTGCCAGCAGCCCTGTGACAGGGAGCTCCTACAATGAGCAGTTCTTC
-	-	TRBV6-6	TRBJ1-1	CASSLGGGEAFF	TGTGCCAGCTCACTCGGGGGGGGTGAAGCTTTCTTT
-	-	TRBV28	TRBJ1-2	CASSLFPYGYTF	TGTGCCAGCAGTTTATTCCCATATGGCTACACCTTC
TRBD2	-	TRBV6-2/TRBV6-3	TRBJ2-1	CASSDPTSWGNEQFF	TGTGCCAGCAGTGACCCGACTAGCTGGGGCAATGAGCAGTTCTTC
TRBD2	-	TRBV6-2/TRBV6-3	TRBJ2-3	CASSYPGLADTDTQYF	TGTGCCAGCAGTTACCCGGGACTAGCGGACACAGATACGCAGTATTTT
TRBD1	-	TRBV9	TRBJ2-5	CASSVRDRGQETQYF	TGTGCCAGCAGCGTAAGGGACAGGGGTCAAGAGACCCAGTACTTC
TRBD2	once	TRBV30	TRBJ2-3	CALTPPRLARRTDTQYF	TGTGCCTTGACTCCACCCAGACTAGCGCGTCGCACAGATACGCAGTATTTT
-	-	TRBV11-2	TRBJ2-5	CASSLDALDRPQETQYF	TGTGCCAGCAGCTTAGATGCCCTGGACAGACCTCAAGAGACCCAGTACTTC
-	-	TRBV20-1	TRBJ1-2	CSASSPENYGYTF	TGCAGTGCTAGTTCGCCTGAGAACTATGGCTACACCTTC
TRBD1	-	TRBV28	TRBJ1-5	CASSTDRGSLSNQPQHF	TGTGCCAGCAGTACTGACAGGGGTAGTCTCAGCAATCAGCCCCAGCATTTT
-	-	TRBV10-3	TRBJ1-1	CAISDPVRAEAFF	TGTGCCATCAGTGACCCCGTCAGGGCTGAAGCTTTCTTT
-	-	TRBV15	TRBJ1-5	CATSRQDQPQHF	TGTGCCACCAGTAGACAGGATCAGCCCCAGCATTTT
TRBD2	-	TRBV5-6	TRBJ2-1	CASSPSWGRGTYNEQFF	TGTGCCAGCAGTCCCTCTTGGGGGAGGGGCACCTACAATGAGCAGTTCTTC
-	-	TRBV20-1	TRBJ1-5	CSASSGVGQPQHF	TGCAGTGCTAGTTCAGGGGTTGGACAGCCCCAGCATTTT
-	-	TRBV5-1	TRBJ2-7	CASSSGTLYEQYF	TGCGCCAGCAGCTCCGGGACACTTTACGAGCAGTACTTC
TRBD1	once	TRBV7-2	TRBJ1-5	CASSLRTGVNQPQHF	TGTGCCAGCAGCCTCCGGACAGGGGTCAATCAGCCCCAGCATTTT
TRBD1	few	TRBV5-4	TRBJ2-2	CASSPTGRTGGARDTGELFF	TGTGCCAGCAGCCCCACGGGGCGGACAGGGGGCGCAAGGGACACCGGGGAGCTGTTTTTT
TRBD1	-	TRBV9	TRBJ1-6	CASSEGGTVFSTLHF	TGTGCCAGCAGCGAGGGCGGGACAGTCTTCTCGACCCTCCACTTT
TRBD1	-	TRBV7-8	TRBJ2-5	CASSFRRSGQGWPLETQYF	TGTGCCAGCAGCTTTAGGCGTAGCGGACAGGGGTGGCCCCTAGAGACCCAGTACTTC
-	-	TRBV27	TRBJ1-6	CASSGLTFGSPLHF	TGTGCCAGCAGCGGACTGACGTTTGGTTCACCCCTCCACTTT
-	-	TRBV14	TRBJ2-2	CASSHSRIGELFF	TGTGCCAGCAGCCATAGTAGAATCGGGGAGCTGTTTTTT
-	-	TRBV5-6	TRBJ2-5	CASSLTDQETQYF	TGTGCCAGCAGCTTGACAGACCAAGAGACCCAGTACTTC
-	-	TRBV28	TRBJ2-5	CASSPQSGQQQETQYF	TGTGCCAGCAGTCCCCAATCCGGACAGCAACAAGAGACCCAGTACTTC
-	-	TRBV3-1/TRBV3-2	TRBJ2-2	CASSQGSGGTSTGELFF	TGTGCCAGCAGCCAAGGATCCGGGGGAACGAGCACCGGGGAGCTGTTTTTT
-	-	TRBV28	TRBJ2-5	CASSLKTGRKTQYF	TGTGCCAGCAGTTTAAAAACAGGGCGAAAGACCCAGTACTTC
-	-	TRBV14	TRBJ2-2	CASSLRSGFPNTGELFF	TGTGCCAGCAGCCTCCGTAGCGGCTTCCCTAATACCGGGGAGCTGTTTTTT
-	-	TRBV2	TRBJ1-2	CASSRTRPKTF	TGTGCCAGCAGCCGGACAAGGCCTAAGACCTTC
-	-	TRBV11-1	TRBJ2-1	CASSTRMSQYNEQFF	TGTGCCAGCAGCACTAGAATGTCACAGTACAATGAGCAGTTCTTC
TRBD1	-	TRBV5-1	TRBJ2-7	CASSLAGQERSEQYF	TGCGCCAGCAGCTTGGCGGGACAGGAACGGTCCGAGCAGTACTTC
-	-	TRBV18	TRBJ1-6	CASSPLSGLDSPLHF	TGTGCCAGCTCACCCTTATCTGGGCTTGATTCACCCCTCCACTTT
TRBD2	-	TRBV13	TRBJ2-1	CASSLGTSGGREQFF	TGTGCCAGCAGCCTCGGGACTAGCGGGGGAAGGGAGCAGTTCTTC
-	-	TRBV29-1	TRBJ1-5	CSVTTMGLDSNQPQHF	TGCAGCGTTACAACGATGGGGCTGGATAGCAATCAGCCCCAGCATTTT
-	-	TRBV3-1/TRBV3-2	TRBJ2-3	CASRAVPTDTQYF	TGTGCCAGCAGGGCAGTCCCCACAGATACGCAGTATTTT
TRBD2	-	TRBV5-1	TRBJ2-7	CASSLVLAGGRDEQYF	TGCGCCAGCAGCTTGGTACTAGCGGGAGGGCGGGACGAGCAGTACTTC
-	-	TRBV19	TRBJ1-1	CASSNRDSNTEAFF	TGTGCCAGTAGTAACAGGGATTCAAACACTGAAGCTTTCTTT
TRBD1	-	TRBV7-9	TRBJ1-1	CASKDRMNTEAFF	TGTGCCAGCAAGGACAGGATGAACACTGAAGCTTTCTTT
-	-	TRBV7-9	TRBJ1-1	CASSLGPKNTEAFF	TGTGCCAGCAGCTTAGGGCCGAAGAACACTGAAGCTTTCTTT
TRBD1	once	TRBV28	TRBJ1-2	CASSLVQGGYGYTF	TGTGCCAGCAGTTTAGTACAGGGGGGCTATGGCTACACCTTC
-	-	TRBV9	TRBJ1-4	CASSAGGVEEKLFF	TGTGCCAGCAGTGCGGGTGGGGTGGAGGAAAAACTGTTTTTT
-	-	TRBV19	TRBJ1-2	CASLDGGERYGYTF	TGTGCCAGTCTAGATGGCGGGGAGCGCTATGGCTACACCTTC
TRBD1	-	TRBV30	TRBJ1-6	CAWSPPDRENSPLHF	TGTGCCTGGAGTCCCCCGGACAGGGAGAATTCACCCCTCCACTTT
-	few	TRBV2	TRBJ1-5	CASSDSAGDQPQHF	TGTGCCAGCAGTGATTCCGCAGGGGATCAGCCCCAGCATTTT
TRBD1	-	TRBV7-9	TRBJ1-2	CASSFPTGVGFGYTF	TGTGCCAGCAGCTTTCCCACAGGGGTAGGATTCGGCTACACCTTC
TRBD1	-	TRBV29-1	TRBJ2-7	CSVERDSPYEQYF	TGCAGCGTCGAGAGGGACAGCCCCTACGAGCAGTACTTC
TRBD2	-	TRBV11-2	TRBJ2-7	CASSLGLADEQYF	TGTGCCAGCAGCTTAGGCCTAGCGGACGAGCAGTACTTC
-	-	TRBV11-2	TRBJ2-1	CASSFNRVDVSNEQFF	TGTGCCAGCAGCTTTAATCGGGTTGATGTCAGCAATGAGCAGTTCTTC
-	-	TRBV27	TRBJ2-1	CASSEATSWNEQFF	TGTGCCAGCAGTGAGGCCACTAGCTGGAATGAGCAGTTCTTC
-	-	TRBV19	TRBJ1-1	CASSIRGFDTEAFF	TGTGCCAGTAGTATCAGGGGTTTCGACACTGAAGCTTTCTTT
-	-	TRBV15	TRBJ2-5	CATSRGRGEGETQYF	TGTGCCACCAGCAGAGGGCGGGGAGAGGGAGAGACCCAGTACTTC
TRBD1	-	TRBV2	TRBJ1-6	CAGQGSSYNSPLHF	TGTGCCGGACAGGGGAGCTCCTATAATTCACCCCTCCACTTT
-	-	TRBV6-5	TRBJ1-2	CASTRRDTSERGYTF	TGTGCCAGCACTCGCCGGGACACCTCTGAGAGGGGCTACACCTTC
-	once	TRBV6-2/TRBV6-3	TRBJ1-1	CASSALTGSEAFF	TGTGCCAGCAGTGCCCTAACAGGTTCTGAAGCTTTCTTT
TRBD1	-	TRBV7-9	TRBJ1-6	CASSPAGGGNSPLHF	TGTGCCAGCAGCCCTGCAGGGGGTGGTAATTCACCCCTCCACTTT
TRBD1	-	TRBV28	TRBJ1-1	CATTDRGRIGTEAFF	TGTGCCACCACAGACAGGGGGCGAATAGGGACTGAAGCTTTCTTT
-	-	TRBV20-1	TRBJ1-5	CSASGLTGGYSNQPQHF	TGCAGTGCTAGTGGTTTGACCGGGGGTTATAGCAATCAGCCCCAGCATTTT
TRBD2	-	TRBV5-1	TRBJ2-4	CASSLVAGGSPKNIQYF	TGCGCCAGCAGCTTGGTGGCGGGGGGCTCGCCCAAAAACATTCAGTACTTC